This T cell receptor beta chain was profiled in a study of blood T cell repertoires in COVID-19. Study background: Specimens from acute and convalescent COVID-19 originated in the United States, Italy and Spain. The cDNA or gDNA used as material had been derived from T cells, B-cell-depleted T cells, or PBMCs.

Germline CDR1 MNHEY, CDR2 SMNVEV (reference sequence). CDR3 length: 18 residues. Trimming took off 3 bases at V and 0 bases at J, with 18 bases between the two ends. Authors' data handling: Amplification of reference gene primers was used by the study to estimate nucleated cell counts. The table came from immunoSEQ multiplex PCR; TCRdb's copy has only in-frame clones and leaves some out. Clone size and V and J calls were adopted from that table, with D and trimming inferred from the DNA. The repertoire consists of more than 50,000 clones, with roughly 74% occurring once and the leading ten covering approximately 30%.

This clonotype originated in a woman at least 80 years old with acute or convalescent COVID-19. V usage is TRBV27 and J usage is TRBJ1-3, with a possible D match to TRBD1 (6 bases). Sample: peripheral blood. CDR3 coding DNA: TGTGCCAGCAGTTTTTTTCCCCCTACAGGGAGCTCTGGAAACACCATATATTTT. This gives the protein CASSFFPPTGSSGNTIYF.